This is a list of T cell receptor beta chains from one sample in a study of shared clonotypes between healthy human individuals. Using immunoSEQ multiplex PCR, the repertoire was profiled, and TCRdb retains in-frame clones only, with some absent. This sample has some 530,000 clones, with more than 75% found just once. The specimen sequenced was PBMCs. The receptors were gathered from a woman in her thirties or forties in good health. Some clones in this sample may be carry-over from other donors' samples. Both conserved end residues are part of each CDR3. The D gene is left open where the match is weak. Part of the rows lack a size; the others show once, few, many or a class for expanded clones.

CDR3 protein,CDR3 DNA,clone size,D gene,V gene,J gene
CASSLETGGEQFF,TGTGCCAGCAGCTTAGAAACGGGTGGTGAGCAGTTCTTC,NA,NA,TRBV11-3,TRBJ2-1
CASSPSGNQKFF,TGTGCCAGCAGCCCTAGCGGGAACCAAAAGTTCTTC,NA,TRBD2,TRBV7-9,TRBJ2-1
CASRLAGDLQTEAFF,TGTGCAAGTCGCTTAGCCGGGGATCTCCAGACTGAAGCTTTCTTT,NA,NA,TRBV12-2,TRBJ1-1
CASSSTTGTGVGYTF,TGTGCCAGCAGCTCAACAACCGGGACAGGGGTTGGCTACACCTTC,NA,TRBD1,TRBV11-2,TRBJ1-2
CASRLAYRGHTGTEAFF,TGTGCCAGCAGACTCGCGTACAGGGGGCATACGGGTACTGAAGCTTTCTTT,NA,TRBD1,TRBV7-9,TRBJ1-1
CASSRSGSSYEQYF,TGTGCCAGCAGTCGTAGCGGGAGCTCCTACGAGCAGTACTTC,NA,TRBD2,TRBV28,TRBJ2-7
CASSQGQVNTGELFF,TGTGCCAGCAGCCAGGGACAGGTGAACACCGGGGAGCTGTTTTTT,NA,TRBD1,TRBV7-9,TRBJ2-2
CASSQPRGTQYF,TGTGCCAGCAGCCAACCTCGGGGGACCCAGTACTTC,NA,NA,TRBV14,TRBJ2-5
CAWSKGGSGANVLTF,TGTGCCTGGAGTAAAGGGGGCTCTGGGGCCAACGTCCTGACTTTC,NA,NA,TRBV30,TRBJ2-6
CASSLVGPNQPQHF,TGTGCCAGCAGCTTAGTGGGGCCGAATCAGCCCCAGCATTTT,NA,NA,TRBV5-6,TRBJ1-5
CASSWGLAGVPGSEQYF,TGTGCCAGCAGCTGGGGACTAGCGGGAGTGCCGGGCAGCGAGCAGTACTTC,NA,TRBD2,TRBV4-2,TRBJ2-7
CASRQLAGSGEQYF,TGTGCCAGCAGACAACTAGCGGGAAGTGGGGAGCAGTACTTC,once,TRBD2,TRBV6-5,TRBJ2-7
CASSSSTAYNEQFF,TGTGCCAGCAGCTCCTCCACTGCCTACAATGAGCAGTTCTTC,NA,NA,TRBV7-3,TRBJ2-1
CATGTSGTSYEQYF,TGTGCCACCGGGACTAGCGGGACCTCCTACGAGCAGTACTTC,few,TRBD2,TRBV10-3,TRBJ2-7
CASSPGVVAAYEQYF,TGTGCCAGCAGCCCCGGGGTGGTAGCTGCCTACGAGCAGTACTTC,once,NA,TRBV28,TRBJ2-7
CASSLNREVVHYGYTF,TGTGCCAGCAGTTTAAACAGGGAGGTAGTGCACTATGGCTACACCTTC,NA,NA,TRBV28,TRBJ1-2
CASSPGDKRGYTF,TGTGCCAGCTCACCTGGAGACAAGCGGGGCTACACCTTC,few,NA,TRBV18,TRBJ1-2
CASSSSGTVNSPLHF,TGTGCCAGTAGTTCCTCCGGGACAGTGAATTCACCCCTCCACTTT,once,TRBD1,TRBV19,TRBJ1-6
CASSQTGAGRNQPQHF,TGTGCCAGCAGCCAGACGGGGGCTGGGCGCAATCAGCCCCAGCATTTT,NA,NA,TRBV7-8,TRBJ1-5
CASSPSGDARNTIYF,TGTGCCAGCAGCCCCTCAGGGGACGCTAGGAACACCATATATTTT,NA,NA,TRBV9,TRBJ1-3
CASSLSGGRITGELFF,TGTGCCAGCAGCTTAAGCGGGGGACGGATCACCGGGGAGCTGTTTTTT,NA,TRBD2,TRBV7-9,TRBJ2-2
CAWRTGGSYEQYF,TGTGCCTGGAGGACCGGGGGCTCCTACGAGCAGTACTTC,many,NA,TRBV30,TRBJ2-7
CSVRGLRDTEAFF,TGCAGCGTGAGGGGGCTTCGGGACACTGAAGCTTTCTTT,NA,TRBD1,TRBV29-1,TRBJ1-1
CASSTYVAGSYNEQFF,TGTGCCAGCAGTACTTATGTAGCGGGATCCTACAATGAGCAGTTCTTC,few,TRBD2,TRBV27,TRBJ2-1
CASSPRQGLYEQYF,TGTGCCAGCTCACCACGACAGGGGCTCTACGAGCAGTACTTC,NA,TRBD1,TRBV18,TRBJ2-7
CASSRGGYNSPLHF,TGTGCCAGCAGCCGTGGGGGGTATAATTCACCCCTCCACTTT,NA,NA,TRBV5-4,TRBJ1-6
CASEPGTNDTGELFF,TGTGCCAGCGAGCCTGGGACTAACGATACCGGGGAGCTGTTTTTT,NA,TRBD2,TRBV2,TRBJ2-2
CASRAGGFDNEQFF,TGTGCCAGTAGAGCAGGGGGCTTCGACAATGAGCAGTTCTTC,once,TRBD1,TRBV19,TRBJ2-1
CASSVVGTRPRDGRYNEQFF,TGTGCCAGCAGCGTAGTAGGGACTCGCCCCCGGGACGGGCGGTACAATGAGCAGTTCTTC,NA,NA,TRBV9,TRBJ2-1
CASSVDSNSNQPQHF,TGCGCCAGCAGCGTGGACTCTAATAGCAATCAGCCCCAGCATTTT,NA,NA,TRBV5-1,TRBJ1-5
CASSSRATGVYEQYF,TGTGCCAGCAGTTCACGGGCGACAGGGGTGTACGAGCAGTACTTC,NA,TRBD1,TRBV6-5,TRBJ2-7
CASSSDRVADTQYF,TGCGCCAGCAGCAGCGACAGGGTTGCAGATACGCAGTATTTT,NA,TRBD1,TRBV5-1,TRBJ2-3
CASSRGGGGRDQPQHF,TGTGCCAGCAGCCGCGGGGGCGGGGGGCGAGATCAGCCCCAGCATTTT,NA,NA,TRBV5-5,TRBJ1-5
CASSPSANYGYTF,TGTGCCAGCAGCCCCAGCGCTAACTATGGCTACACCTTC,NA,NA,TRBV7-9,TRBJ1-2
CSVGDRRRGNEQFF,TGCAGCGTTGGTGACAGGAGGAGAGGCAATGAGCAGTTCTTC,NA,NA,TRBV29-1,TRBJ2-1
CASRGTSGNEQFF,TGTGCCAGCAGGGGGACTAGCGGGAATGAGCAGTTCTTC,NA,TRBD2,TRBV2,TRBJ2-1
CASRHRDRGLIAGGSGANVLTF,TGTGCCAGTAGGCACCGGGACAGGGGGCTAATAGCGGGAGGGTCTGGGGCCAACGTCCTGACTTTC,NA,NA,TRBV19,TRBJ2-6
CASSYPGETQYF,TGTGCCAGCAGCTACCCAGGGGAGACCCAGTACTTC,NA,NA,TRBV7-2,TRBJ2-5
CASTSSVSSYNEQFF,TGTGCCAGCACCAGTAGCGTATCATCCTACAATGAGCAGTTCTTC,few,NA,TRBV28,TRBJ2-1
CASSSSHSLGYTF,TGTGCCAGCAGCTCAAGCCACAGCCTTGGCTACACCTTC,NA,NA,TRBV21-1,TRBJ1-2
CASSFLQTEAFF,TGTGCCAGCAGTTTCCTACAGACTGAAGCTTTCTTT,NA,NA,TRBV28,TRBJ1-1
CASSESVPFGEQYF,TGCGCCAGCAGTGAGTCGGTCCCTTTCGGGGAGCAGTACTTC,once,NA,TRBV10-2,TRBJ2-7
CASSPAATSGGSYEQYF,TGTGCCAGCAGCCCCGCGGCTACTAGCGGGGGGTCCTACGAGCAGTACTTC,NA,TRBD2,TRBV7-6,TRBJ2-7
CASSQLLATSSYEQYF,TGTGCCAGCAGTCAACTACTAGCTACGAGCTCCTACGAGCAGTACTTC,NA,NA,TRBV28,TRBJ2-7
CASSPDRAVTGELFF,TGTGCCAGCAGTCCAGACAGAGCGGTCACCGGGGAGCTGTTTTTT,NA,NA,TRBV6-1,TRBJ2-2
CASSPLLAGGLYEQYF,TGTGCCAGCAGCCCTTTACTAGCGGGAGGGTTGTACGAGCAGTACTTC,once,TRBD2,TRBV2,TRBJ2-7
CASRGLANAYEQYF,TGCGCCAGCAGGGGACTAGCTAATGCGTACGAGCAGTACTTC,NA,TRBD2,TRBV5-1,TRBJ2-7
CASSLPGQTHEQFF,TGTGCCAGTAGCCTCCCGGGACAAACGCATGAGCAGTTCTTC,NA,NA,TRBV19,TRBJ2-1
CASSPHRTGSEQFF,TGTGCCAGTAGTCCTCACCGGACAGGGAGTGAGCAGTTCTTC,NA,TRBD1,TRBV19,TRBJ2-1
CASSLRWSRGEETQYF,TGTGCCAGCAGTTTAAGGTGGTCCCGTGGGGAAGAGACCCAGTACTTC,NA,NA,TRBV27,TRBJ2-5
CSFDRGTDTQYF,TGCAGCTTCGACAGGGGCACAGATACGCAGTATTTT,NA,TRBD1,TRBV29-1,TRBJ2-3
CASSYREDRELFF,TGTGCCAGCAGTTACAGGGAGGACAGGGAGCTGTTTTTT,NA,NA,TRBV6-5,TRBJ2-2
CATSRDWLAGPEQYF,TGTGCCACCAGCAGAGATTGGCTAGCGGGACCCGAGCAGTACTTC,NA,TRBD2,TRBV15,TRBJ2-7
CASSLGPPQLASRNTGELFF,TGCGCCAGCAGCTTGGGGCCCCCTCAACTAGCGTCTCGGAACACCGGGGAGCTGTTTTTT,NA,TRBD2,TRBV5-1,TRBJ2-2
CSVGRDSTYEQYF,TGCAGCGTTGGTCGGGACTCTACCTACGAGCAGTACTTC,NA,NA,TRBV29-1,TRBJ2-7
CASSLDRAGGNTIYF,TGTGCCAGCAGCTTAGATAGGGCTGGCGGAAACACCATATATTTT,NA,NA,TRBV7-2,TRBJ1-3
CASSEGGGGGQPQHF,TGTGCCAGCAGTGAAGGAGGGGGTGGTGGGCAGCCCCAGCATTTT,few,NA,TRBV2,TRBJ1-5
CATCTGGGTEAFF,TGCGCCACCTGTACTGGGGGCGGAACTGAAGCTTTCTTT,NA,NA,TRBV10-2,TRBJ1-1